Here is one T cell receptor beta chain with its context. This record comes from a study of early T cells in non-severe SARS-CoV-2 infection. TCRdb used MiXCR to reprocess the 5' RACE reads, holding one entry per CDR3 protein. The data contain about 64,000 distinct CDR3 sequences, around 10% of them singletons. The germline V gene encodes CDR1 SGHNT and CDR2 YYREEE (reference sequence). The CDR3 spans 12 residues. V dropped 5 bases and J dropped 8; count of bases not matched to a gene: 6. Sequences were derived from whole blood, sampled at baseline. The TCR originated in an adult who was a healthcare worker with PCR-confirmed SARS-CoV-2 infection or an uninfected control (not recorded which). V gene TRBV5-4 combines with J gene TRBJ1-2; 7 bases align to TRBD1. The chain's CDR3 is CASRQQGNGYTF. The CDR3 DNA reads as TGTGCCAGCAGGCAACAGGGGAACGGCTACACCTTC.